This T cell receptor beta chain emerged from a study of CD8 T cells in Susac syndrome. cDNA came from roughly 0.47 to 1 ug RNA primed by random hexamers. TCRdb re-analysed the immunoSEQ multiplex PCR reads in MiXCR, keeping a single row per CDR3 protein. The sample has about 300,000 distinct CDR3 sequences, almost 85% seen once. Germline V gives CDR1 SGHNT, CDR2 YYREEE (reference sequence). J gave up 3 bases and V 4 bases, and 9 bases lay outside the gene matches. The CDR3 runs to 15 residues. The clonotype was recovered from a human donor with multiple sclerosis. The sample taken for sequencing was CD8+ T cells from PBMCs. The chain combines TRBV5-4 with TRBJ2-5; 7 bases match TRBD2. The CDR3 loop reads CASSTSWRGKETQYF. DNA for the CDR3: TGTGCCAGCAGCACCTCGTGGCGGGGGAAAGAGACCCAGTACTTC.